These T cell receptor beta chains were read from a single sample in a study of STAT5B mutations in CD4+ large granular lymphocyte leukemia. Clones were read by immunoSEQ multiplex PCR, and TCRdb kept only the in-frame ones, dropping some. The data show around 30,000 clones, 85% seen once. The sample comprised CD4+ T cells from blood buffy coats. The source is a human donor in good health. The CDR3 runs from the conserved cysteine through the conserved F or W. Size is omitted from some rows. Given values are once, few, many or a class for expanded clones.

TRBV5-1,few,14,TRBJ1-2,CASRDSSFSYGYTF
TRBV11-3,.,15,TRBJ2-3,CASSLGQESTDTQYF
TRBV27,.,14,TRBJ2-1,CASSLRAGNNEQFF
TRBV7-6,.,16,TRBJ2-1,CASSLVWSLKYNEQFF
TRBV10-2,.,14,TRBJ1-2,CASSESGVPYGYTF
TRBV5-4,.,16,TRBJ2-3,CASSLAAGYSTDTQYF
TRBV11-3,.,13,TRBJ1-4,CASSPGGGEKLFF
TRBV7-9,.,14,TRBJ2-7,CASSSKGPWEEQYF
TRBV4-1,.,15,TRBJ1-2,CASSQGRGVEYGYTF
TRBV7-2,.,15,.,CASSPGLAGEHEQYF
TRBV6-5,.,16,TRBJ2-3,CASSSGTSGSADTQYF
TRBV2,.,13,TRBJ1-4,CASSASTWGKLFF
TRBV11-1,.,17,TRBJ2-1,CASSEWGHGGSYNEQFF
TRBV7-3,.,14,TRBJ2-7,CASRQRRDSREQYF
TRBV5-1,.,20,TRBJ2-1,CASSLVGSSGPKASYNEQFF
TRBV20-1,.,11,TRBJ2-7,CSATLGSEQYF
TRBV6-5,.,15,TRBJ2-7,CASSYQRPGAGEQYF
TRBV5-1,.,14,TRBJ2-5,CASSLGGSSETQYF
TRBV5-1,.,17,TRBJ2-2,CASSLVAGQGTTGELFF
TRBV19,.,12,TRBJ1-1,CASSMGLTEAFF
TRBV5-1,.,15,TRBJ2-3,CASRGLAASTDTQYF
TRBV5-1,.,16,TRBJ2-1,CASSGKGELLGNEQFF
TRBV5-1,.,18,TRBJ2-1,CASRPGLAGGISGGEQFF
TRBV10-1,few,17,TRBJ1-3,CASSEPDTSIAGNTIYF
TRBV18,.,15,TRBJ2-7,CASSPGSGRTYEQYF
TRBV7-2,once,14,TRBJ2-2,CASTRQGAGGELFF
TRBV15,.,15,TRBJ2-3,CATSRVATDTDTQYF
TRBV4-1,.,15,TRBJ2-7,CASRYGRGGPYEQYF
TRBV11-2,.,17,TRBJ1-2,CASSLRLSGQGIGGYTF
TRBV29-1,.,12,TRBJ2-2,CSVGTGIGELFF